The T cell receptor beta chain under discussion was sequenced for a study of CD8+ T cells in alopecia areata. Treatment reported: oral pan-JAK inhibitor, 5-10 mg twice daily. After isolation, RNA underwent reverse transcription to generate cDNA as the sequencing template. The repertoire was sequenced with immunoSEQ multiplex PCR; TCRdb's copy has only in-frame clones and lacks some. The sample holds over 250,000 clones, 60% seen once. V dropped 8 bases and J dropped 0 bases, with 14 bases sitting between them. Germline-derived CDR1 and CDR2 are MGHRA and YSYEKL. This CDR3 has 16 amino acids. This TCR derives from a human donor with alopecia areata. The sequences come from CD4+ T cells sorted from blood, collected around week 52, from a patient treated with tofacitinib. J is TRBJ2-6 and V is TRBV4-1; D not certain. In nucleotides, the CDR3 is TGCGCCAGCCGCTGGGAACGGACCTCTGGGGCCAACGTCCTGACTTTC. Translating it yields CASRWERTSGANVLTF.